This T cell receptor (beta chain) was identified in a study of blood T cell repertoires in COVID-19. Study summary: Italy, Spain and the United States were the sources of the convalescent and acute COVID-19 samples. Sources were T cells, B-cell-depleted T cells, or PBMCs; the material itself was cDNA or gDNA.

This CDR3 has 13 amino acids. Germline loops: CDR1 LGHDT, CDR2 YNNKEL (reference sequence). Trimming removed 1 base at V and 12 bases at J, with 13 bases between. The table lists this clone with a few counts. In the original processing: Cell counts per sample came from amplifying reference gene primers. Using immunoSEQ multiplex PCR, the repertoire was profiled, and TCRdb retains in-frame clones only, with some absent. The V and J calls and clone size are taken from that table; D and trimming were inferred from the DNA. This sample has roughly 49,000 clones, with about 71% found just once. Sequenced material: peripheral blood. The TCR sequence derives from a woman in her seventies with acute or convalescent COVID-19. The rearrangement links TRBV3-1 (or the pseudogene TRBV3-2) to TRBJ2-4, with a possible D match to TRBD2 (5 bases). The CDR3 coding sequence is TGTGCCAGCAGCCAAGCTGGGCAGGAGGCTCAGTACTTC. It is translated as CASSQAGQEAQYF.